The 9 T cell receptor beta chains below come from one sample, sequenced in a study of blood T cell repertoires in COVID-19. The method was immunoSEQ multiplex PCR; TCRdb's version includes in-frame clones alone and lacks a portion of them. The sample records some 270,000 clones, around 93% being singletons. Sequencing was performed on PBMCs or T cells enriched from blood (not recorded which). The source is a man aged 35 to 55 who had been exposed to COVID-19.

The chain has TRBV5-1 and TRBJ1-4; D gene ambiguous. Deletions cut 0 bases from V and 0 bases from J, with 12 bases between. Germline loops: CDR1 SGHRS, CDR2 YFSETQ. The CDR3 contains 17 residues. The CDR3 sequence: CASSLGQGKATNEKLFF. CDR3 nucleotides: TGCGCCAGCAGCTTGGGACAAGGAAAGGCAACTAATGAAAAACTGTTTTTT.

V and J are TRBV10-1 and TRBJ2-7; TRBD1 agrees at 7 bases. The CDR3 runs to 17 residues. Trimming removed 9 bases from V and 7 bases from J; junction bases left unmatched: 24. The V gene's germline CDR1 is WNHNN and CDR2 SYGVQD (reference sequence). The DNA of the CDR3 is TGCGCCAGGGTTTGCGACAGGGAAAAGTGTTGGCTAGGGGAGCAGTACTTC. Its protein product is CARVCDREKCWLGEQYF.

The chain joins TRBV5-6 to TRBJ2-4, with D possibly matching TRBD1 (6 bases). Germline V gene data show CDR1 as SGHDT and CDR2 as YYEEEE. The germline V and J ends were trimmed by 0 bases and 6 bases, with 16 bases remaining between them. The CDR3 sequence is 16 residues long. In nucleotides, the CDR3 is TGTGCCAGCAGCTTGGGGGGACAAGACCCCCTAAACATTCAGTACTTC. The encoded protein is CASSLGGQDPLNIQYF.

The CDR3 spells CASRFYNYGYTF. The CDR3 DNA reads as TGTGCCAGCAGGTTTTATAACTATGGCTACACCTTC. The rearrangement uses TRBV28 and TRBJ1-2, with D unresolved. Germline V gene lookup returns CDR1 MDHEN and CDR2 SYDVKM. Trimming removed 6 bases from V and 1 base from J, with 6 bases in between. The CDR3 totals 12 residues.

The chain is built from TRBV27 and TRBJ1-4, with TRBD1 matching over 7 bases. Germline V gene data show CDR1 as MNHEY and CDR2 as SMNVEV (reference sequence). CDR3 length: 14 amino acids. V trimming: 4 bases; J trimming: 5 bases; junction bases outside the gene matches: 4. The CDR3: CASSYRDRNEKLFF. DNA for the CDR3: TGTGCCAGCAGTTACCGGGACAGAAATGAAAAACTGTTTTTT. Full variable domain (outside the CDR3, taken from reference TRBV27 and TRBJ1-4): EAQVTQNPRYLITVTGKKLTVTCSQNMNHEYMSWYRQDPGLGLRQIYYSMNVEVTDKGDVPEGYKVSRKEKRNFPLILESPSPNQTSLYFCASSYRDRNEKLFFGSGTQLSVL.

This CDR3 reads CASSLTNAGGGNTIYF. Here the CDR3 DNA reads TGTGCCAGCAGCTTAACGAATGCCGGGGGTGGAAACACCATATATTTT. This chain uses TRBV7-9 with TRBJ1-3, with a weak D call TRBD1 (5 bases). V gave up 2 bases and J gave up 3 bases, with 14 bases separating them. Germline CDR1 and CDR2: SEHNR and FQNEAQ (reference sequence). CDR3 length: 16 residues. Based on the CDR3 plus reference TRBV7-9 and TRBJ1-3, the full variable domain is DTGVSQNPRHKITKRGQNVTFRCDPISEHNRLYWYRQTLGQGPEFLTYFQNEAQLEKSRLLSDRFSAERPKGSFSTLEIQRTEQGDSAMYLCASSLTNAGGGNTIYFGEGSWLTVV.

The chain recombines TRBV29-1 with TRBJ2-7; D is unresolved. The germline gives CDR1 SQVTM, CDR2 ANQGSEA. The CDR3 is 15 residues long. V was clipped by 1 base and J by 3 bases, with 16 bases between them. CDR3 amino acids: CSVEGVVGRNYEQYF. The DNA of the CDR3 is TGCAGCGTTGAAGGGGTTGTGGGCAGAAACTACGAGCAGTACTTC.

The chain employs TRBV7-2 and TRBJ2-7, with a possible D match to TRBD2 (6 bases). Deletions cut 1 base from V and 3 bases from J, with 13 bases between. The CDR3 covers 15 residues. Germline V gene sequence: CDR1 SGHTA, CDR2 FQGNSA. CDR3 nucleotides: TGTGCCAGCAGCTTAGTGCCGGGAGTGGGCTACGAGCAGTACTTC. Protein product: CASSLVPGVGYEQYF.

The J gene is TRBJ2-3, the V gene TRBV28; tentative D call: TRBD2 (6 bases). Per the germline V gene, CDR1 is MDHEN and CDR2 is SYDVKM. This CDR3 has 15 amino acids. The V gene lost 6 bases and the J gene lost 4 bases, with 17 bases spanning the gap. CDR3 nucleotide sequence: TGTGCCAGCAGATTTCGAGGAGGGCGCTCAGATACGCAGTATTTT. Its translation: CASRFRGGRSDTQYF. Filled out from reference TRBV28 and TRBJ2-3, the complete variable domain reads DVKVTQSSRYLVKRTGEKVFLECVQDMDHENMFWYRQDPGLGLRLIYFSYDVKMKEKGDIPEGYSVSREKKERFSLILESASTNQTSMYLCASRFRGGRSDTQYFGPGTRLTVL.